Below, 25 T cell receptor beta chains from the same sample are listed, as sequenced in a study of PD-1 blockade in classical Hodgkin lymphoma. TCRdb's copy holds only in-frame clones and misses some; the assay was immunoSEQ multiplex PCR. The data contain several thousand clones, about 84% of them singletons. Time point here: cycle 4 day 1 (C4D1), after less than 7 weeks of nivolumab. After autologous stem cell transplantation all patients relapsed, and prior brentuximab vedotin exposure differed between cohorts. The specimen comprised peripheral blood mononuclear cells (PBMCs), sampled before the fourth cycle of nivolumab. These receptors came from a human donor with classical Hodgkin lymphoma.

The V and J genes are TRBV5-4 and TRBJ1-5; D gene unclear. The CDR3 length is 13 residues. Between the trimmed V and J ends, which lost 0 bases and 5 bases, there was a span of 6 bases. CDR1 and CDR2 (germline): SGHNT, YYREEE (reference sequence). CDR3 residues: CASSLGADQPQHF. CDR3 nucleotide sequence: TGTGCCAGCAGCTTGGGGGCAGATCAGCCCCAGCATTTT. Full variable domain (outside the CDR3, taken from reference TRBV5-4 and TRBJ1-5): ETGVTQSPTHLIKTRGQQVTLRCSSQSGHNTVSWYQQALGQGPQFIFQYYREEENGRGNFPPRFSGLQFPNYSSELNVNALELDDSALYLCASSLGADQPQHFGDGTRLSIL.

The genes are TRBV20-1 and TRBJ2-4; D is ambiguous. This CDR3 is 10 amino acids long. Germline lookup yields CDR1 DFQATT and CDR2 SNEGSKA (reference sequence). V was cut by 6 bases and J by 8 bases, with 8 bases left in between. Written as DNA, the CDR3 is TGCAGTGCAACCCCCGACATTCAGTACTTC. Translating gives CSATPDIQYF.

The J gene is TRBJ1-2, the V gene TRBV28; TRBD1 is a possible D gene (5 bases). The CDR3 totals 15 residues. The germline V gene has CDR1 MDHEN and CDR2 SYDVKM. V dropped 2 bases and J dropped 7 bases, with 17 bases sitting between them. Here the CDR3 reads CASSLRVGGSIGYTF. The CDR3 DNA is TGTGCCAGCAGTTTACGGGTGGGGGGTTCGATTGGCTACACCTTC.

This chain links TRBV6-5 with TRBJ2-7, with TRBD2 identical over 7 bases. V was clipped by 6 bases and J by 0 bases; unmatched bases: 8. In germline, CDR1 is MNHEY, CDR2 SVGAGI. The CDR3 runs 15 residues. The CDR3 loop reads CASRTGGLSSYEQYF. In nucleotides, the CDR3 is TGTGCCAGCAGGACGGGGGGACTAAGCTCCTACGAGCAGTACTTC.

The CDR3 sequence: CASSDRGTGSSPLHF. The CDR3 DNA sequence: TGTGCCAGCAGTGATCGGGGGACAGGGAGCTCACCCCTCCACTTT. This sequence joins TRBV2 and TRBJ1-6; 9 bases agree with TRBD1. The germline gives CDR1 SNHLY, CDR2 FYNNEI. After removal of 3 bases from V and 10 bases from J, the junction contained 7 bases not matched to a gene. The CDR3 is 15 amino acids.

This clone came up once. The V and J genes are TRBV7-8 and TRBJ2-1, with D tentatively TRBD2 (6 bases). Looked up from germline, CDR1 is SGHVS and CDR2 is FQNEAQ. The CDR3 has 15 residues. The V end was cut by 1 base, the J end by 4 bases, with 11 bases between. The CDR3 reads CASSLGASVYNEQFF. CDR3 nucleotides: TGTGCCAGCAGCTTAGGGGCTAGCGTTTACAATGAGCAGTTCTTC.

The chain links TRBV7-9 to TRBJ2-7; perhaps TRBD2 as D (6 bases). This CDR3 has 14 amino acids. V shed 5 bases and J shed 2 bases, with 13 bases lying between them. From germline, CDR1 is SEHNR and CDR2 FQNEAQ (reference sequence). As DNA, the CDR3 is TGTGCCAGCAGCGCGGGACCTCTCCCCTACGAGCAGTACTTC. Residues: CASSAGPLPYEQYF.

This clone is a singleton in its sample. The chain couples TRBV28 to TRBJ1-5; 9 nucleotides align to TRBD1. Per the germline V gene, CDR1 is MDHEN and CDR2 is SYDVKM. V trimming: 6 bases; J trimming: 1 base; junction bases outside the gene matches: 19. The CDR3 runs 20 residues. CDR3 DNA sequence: TGTGCCAGCAGAGGAGGACCGGGACAGGGCGGTTTACGGAGCAATCAGCCCCAGCATTTT. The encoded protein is CASRGGPGQGGLRSNQPQHF.

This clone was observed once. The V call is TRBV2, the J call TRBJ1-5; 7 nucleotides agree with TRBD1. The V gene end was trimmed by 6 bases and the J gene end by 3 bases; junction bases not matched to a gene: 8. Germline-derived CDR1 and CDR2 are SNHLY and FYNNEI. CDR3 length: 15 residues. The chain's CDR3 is CASSPRDSFNQPQHF. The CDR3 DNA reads TGTGCCAGCAGCCCTAGGGACAGTTTCAATCAGCCCCAGCATTTT.

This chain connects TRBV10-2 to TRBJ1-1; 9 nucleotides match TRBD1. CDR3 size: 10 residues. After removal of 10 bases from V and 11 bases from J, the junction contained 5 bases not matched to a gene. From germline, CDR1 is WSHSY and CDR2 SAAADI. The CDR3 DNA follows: TGCGCCACCTCGGACAGGGGTGCTTTCTTT. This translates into CATSDRGAFF.

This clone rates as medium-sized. The CDR3 reads CASSYQGWTEAFF. CDR3 bases: TGTGCCAGCAGTTACCAGGGGTGGACTGAAGCTTTCTTT. The chain is built from TRBV6-5 and TRBJ1-1, with D possibly matching TRBD1 (6 bases). The V gene lost 2 bases and the J gene lost 5 bases, with 9 bases spanning the gap. The CDR3 is 13 residues long. Germline CDR1 reads MNHEY; CDR2 reads SVGAGI.

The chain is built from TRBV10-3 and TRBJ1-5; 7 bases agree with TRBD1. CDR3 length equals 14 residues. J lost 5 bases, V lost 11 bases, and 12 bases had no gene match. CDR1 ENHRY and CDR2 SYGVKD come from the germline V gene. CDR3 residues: CASWGGTAYQPQHF. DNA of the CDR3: TGTGCCTCATGGGGGGGGACAGCTTATCAGCCCCAGCATTTT.

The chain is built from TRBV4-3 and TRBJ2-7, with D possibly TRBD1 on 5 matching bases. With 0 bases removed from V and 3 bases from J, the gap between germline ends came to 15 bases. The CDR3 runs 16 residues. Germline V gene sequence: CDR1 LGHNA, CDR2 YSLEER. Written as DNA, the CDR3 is TGCGCCAGCAGCCAAGATTTGGGCAGGGCAAGCTACGAGCAGTACTTC. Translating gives CASSQDLGRASYEQYF.

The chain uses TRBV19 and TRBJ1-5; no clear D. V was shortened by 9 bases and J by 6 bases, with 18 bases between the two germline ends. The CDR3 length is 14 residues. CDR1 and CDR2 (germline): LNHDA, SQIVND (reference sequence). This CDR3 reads CASGETGRSQPQHF. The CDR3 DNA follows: TGTGCCAGCGGGGAGACGGGCCGGAGTCAGCCCCAGCATTTT.

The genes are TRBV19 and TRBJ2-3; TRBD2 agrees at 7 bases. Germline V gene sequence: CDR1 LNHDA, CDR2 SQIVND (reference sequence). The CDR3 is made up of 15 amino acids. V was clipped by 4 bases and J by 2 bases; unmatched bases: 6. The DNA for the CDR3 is TGTGCCAGTAGTAGAACTAGCGCCTACACAGATACGCAGTATTTT. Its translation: CASSRTSAYTDTQYF.

The CDR3: CASSLYGRGTDTQYF. The CDR3 DNA is TGTGCCAGCAGTTTATACGGGAGGGGCACAGATACGCAGTATTTT. J is TRBJ2-3 and V is TRBV28; 8 bases are a match to TRBD2. Trimming at V came to 1 base and at J to 1 base, leaving 1 base not matched to a gene. This CDR3 has 15 amino acids. The germline V gene encodes CDR1 MDHEN and CDR2 SYDVKM. Filled out from reference TRBV28 and TRBJ2-3, the complete variable domain reads DVKVTQSSRYLVKRTGEKVFLECVQDMDHENMFWYRQDPGLGLRLIYFSYDVKMKEKGDIPEGYSVSREKKERFSLILESASTNQTSMYLCASSLYGRGTDTQYFGPGTRLTVL.

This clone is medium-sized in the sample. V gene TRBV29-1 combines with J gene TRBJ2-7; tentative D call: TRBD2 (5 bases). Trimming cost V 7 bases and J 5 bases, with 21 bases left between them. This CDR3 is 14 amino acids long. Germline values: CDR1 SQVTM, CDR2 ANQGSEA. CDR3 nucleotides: TGCAGCGCCTCGCCCTCCAGCGGCTGGAACGAGCAGTACTTC. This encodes CSASPSSGWNEQYF.

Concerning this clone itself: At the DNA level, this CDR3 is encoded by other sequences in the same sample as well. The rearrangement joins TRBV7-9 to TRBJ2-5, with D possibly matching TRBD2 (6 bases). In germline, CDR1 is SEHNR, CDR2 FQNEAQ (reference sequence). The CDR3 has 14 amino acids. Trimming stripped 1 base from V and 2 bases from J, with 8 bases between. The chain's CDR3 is CASSLGSGQETQYF. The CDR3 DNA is TGTGCCAGCAGCTTAGGTAGCGGTCAAGAGACCCAGTACTTC.

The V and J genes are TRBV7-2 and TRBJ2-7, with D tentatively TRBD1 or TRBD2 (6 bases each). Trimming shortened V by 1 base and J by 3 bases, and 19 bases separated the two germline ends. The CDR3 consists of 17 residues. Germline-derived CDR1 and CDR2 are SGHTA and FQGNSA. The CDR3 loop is CASSLDLGAGGIYEQYF. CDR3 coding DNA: TGTGCCAGCAGCTTAGATTTGGGGGCAGGAGGGATCTACGAGCAGTACTTC.

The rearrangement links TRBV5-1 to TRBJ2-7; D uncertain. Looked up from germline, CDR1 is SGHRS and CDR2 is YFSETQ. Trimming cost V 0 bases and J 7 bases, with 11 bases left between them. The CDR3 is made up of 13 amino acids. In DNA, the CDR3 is TGCGCCAGCAGCTTGGGCAGGCCACGGGAGCAGTACTTC. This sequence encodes CASSLGRPREQYF.

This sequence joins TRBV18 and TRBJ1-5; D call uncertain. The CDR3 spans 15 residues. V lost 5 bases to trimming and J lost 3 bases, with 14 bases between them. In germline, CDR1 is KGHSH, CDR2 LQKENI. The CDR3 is CASSYEEGVNQPQHF. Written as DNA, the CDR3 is TGTGCCAGCTCATACGAGGAGGGCGTCAATCAGCCCCAGCATTTT. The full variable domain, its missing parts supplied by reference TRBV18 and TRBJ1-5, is NAGVMQNPRHLVRRRGQEARLRCSPMKGHSHVYWYRQLPEEGLKFMVYLQKENIIDESGMPKERFSAEFPKEGPSILRIQQVVRGDSAAYFCASSYEEGVNQPQHFGDGTRLSIL.

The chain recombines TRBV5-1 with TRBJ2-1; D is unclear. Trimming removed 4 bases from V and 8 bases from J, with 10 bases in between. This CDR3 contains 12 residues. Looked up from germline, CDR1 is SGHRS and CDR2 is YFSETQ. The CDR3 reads CASSHSPDEQFF. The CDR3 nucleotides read TGCGCCAGCAGCCATAGCCCAGATGAGCAGTTCTTC. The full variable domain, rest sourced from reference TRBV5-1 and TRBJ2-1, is KAGVTQTPRYLIKTRGQQVTLSCSPISGHRSVSWYQQTPGQGLQFLFEYFSETQRNKGNFPGRFSGRQFSNSRSEMNVSTLELGDSALYLCASSHSPDEQFFGPGTRLTVL.

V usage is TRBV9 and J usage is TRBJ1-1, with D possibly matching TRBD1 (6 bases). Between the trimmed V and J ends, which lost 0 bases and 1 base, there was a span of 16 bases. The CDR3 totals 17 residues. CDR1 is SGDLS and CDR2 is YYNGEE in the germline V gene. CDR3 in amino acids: CASSVADPGVGNTEAFF. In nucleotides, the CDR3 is TGTGCCAGCAGCGTAGCTGATCCAGGGGTGGGGAACACTGAAGCTTTCTTT.

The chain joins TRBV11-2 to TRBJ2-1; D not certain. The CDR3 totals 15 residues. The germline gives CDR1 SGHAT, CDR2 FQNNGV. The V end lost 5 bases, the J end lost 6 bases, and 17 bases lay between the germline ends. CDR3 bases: TGTGCCAGCAGCCCCCGGGCCCCAATGACCAATGAGCAGTTCTTC. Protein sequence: CASSPRAPMTNEQFF.

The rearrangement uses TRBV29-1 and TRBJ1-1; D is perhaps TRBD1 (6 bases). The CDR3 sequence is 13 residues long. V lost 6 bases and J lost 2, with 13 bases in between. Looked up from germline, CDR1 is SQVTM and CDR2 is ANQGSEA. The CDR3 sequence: CSVSETGNTEAFF. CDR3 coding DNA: TGCAGCGTATCCGAGACAGGTAACACTGAAGCTTTCTTT.